Detailed here is one T cell receptor (beta chain). Its target antigen remains unknown. No much larger clone exists at a distance of one base, and base qualities are not known. Counted from cysteine to phenylalanine, this CDR3 has 16 amino acids. Only the CDR3 portion is preserved as DNA: 48 bases, with reading frame beginning at the first base. Clipping removes 7 bases from V and 1 base from J, with 9 as the unmatched junction base count. CDR1 is given as LNHDA and CDR2 as SQIVND, both from the germline V gene (reference sequence). Reads for this sample came from an Illumina HiSeq 1500. TCRdb ran its own pipeline on the public reads, namely fastp trimming at Q25 and MiXCR clone calling, and kept in-frame beta chains. CDR3 protein sequences are deduplicated, and each keeps its most common genes and DNA. Present in this sample are 650,000 to 900,000 distinct CDR3 sequences, about 31% of which were seen just once. Roughly 12% of the sample is in the top ten clones.

The record originates from a study of T cell repertoires in cytomegalovirus infection (dated by TCRdb to 2018 to 2020). About the study as a whole: The peptide stimulations were aimed at well-studied HLA-B-restricted epitopes as well as recently identified HLA-C-restricted CMV epitopes, whose presentation resists viral immunomodulation. The HLA type of each donor mattered for the analysis, because public TCR beta signatures pointed to carriage of CMV infection along with the matching HLA type. The investigation overall reported the following: The ex vivo response was dominated by HLA-C-restricted CMV-specific TCR beta clonotypes, which also provided the single most frequent clonotype in two of eight donors. Carriers of CMV infection plus the relevant HLA type were discriminated by the cumulative frequency of public TCR beta family members in the study cohort and in an independent roughly 340-donor cohort.

The treatment or condition label for this specimen denotes: in vitro stimulation with specific CMV peptide epitopes to enrich CMV-specific T cells. This clonotype was sampled from a human donor in good health (CMV status not recorded). Some clones in this sample may be carry-over from other donors' samples. The material sequenced was cultured CD8+ T cells from PBMCs, taken from culture after CMV antigen stimulation. The chain joins TRBV19 to TRBJ1-1; the junction holds 10 bases that match TRBD1. The encoded CDR3 is CASTGVRDRGNTEAFF. The base sequence is TGTGCCAGTACCGGAGTGAGGGACAGGGGGAACACTGAAGCTTTCTTT. Full variable domain (CDR3 extended with the reference TRBV19 and TRBJ1-1 proteins): DGGITQSPKYLFRKEGQNVTLSCEQNLNHDAMYWYRQDPGQGLRLIYYSQIVNDFQKGDIAEGYSVSREKKESFPLTVTSAQKNPTAFYLCASTGVRDRGNTEAFFGQGTRLTVV.